This T cell receptor beta chain was sequenced during a study of T cells after yellow fever vaccination. Study-level points and caveats: High-abundance clonotypes from the bulk population could contaminate FACS-sorted repertoires. Researchers noted that a small share of clonotypes showed up in both CD4 and CD8 compartments.

Worth noting for this clonotype: What it recognizes is unknown.

TCRdb redid the calling of the 5' RACE reads with MiXCR, one entry per CDR3 protein. The data contain 60,000 to 75,000 distinct CDR3 sequences, about 7% of them singletons. The length of the CDR3 is 14 residues. The V gene end was trimmed by 4 bases and the J gene end by 5 bases; junction bases not matched to a gene: 7. CDR1 MGHRA and CDR2 YSYEKL come from the germline V gene. This receptor was obtained from a man between 18 and 35 years old who received the YFV17D yellow fever vaccine. V usage is TRBV4-1 and J usage is TRBJ1-1, with 7 nucleotides matching TRBD1. Specimen: CD8+ T cells sorted from PBMCs, collected approximately 47 days after the first yellow fever vaccination. DNA of the CDR3: TGCGCCAGCAGCCCAAGGGGGCAAACGACTGAAGCTTTCTTT. As protein: CASSPRGQTTEAFF.